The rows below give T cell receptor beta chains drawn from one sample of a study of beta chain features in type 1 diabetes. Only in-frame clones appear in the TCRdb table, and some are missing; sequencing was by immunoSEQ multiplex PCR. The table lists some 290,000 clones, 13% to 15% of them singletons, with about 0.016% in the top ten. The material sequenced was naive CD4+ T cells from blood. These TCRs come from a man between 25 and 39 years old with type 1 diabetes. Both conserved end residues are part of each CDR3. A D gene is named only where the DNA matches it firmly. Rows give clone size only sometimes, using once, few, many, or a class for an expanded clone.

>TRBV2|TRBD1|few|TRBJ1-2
TGTGCCAGCTTCGGGACAGCGCGAGGTGGCTACACCTTC
CASFGTARGGYTF
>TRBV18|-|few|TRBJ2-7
TGTGCCAGCTCGCAGGACAGCCTCAACGAGCAGTACTTC
CASSQDSLNEQYF
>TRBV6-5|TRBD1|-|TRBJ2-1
TGTGCCAGCAGTCGGGACAGGGGTGAGCAGTTCTTC
CASSRDRGEQFF
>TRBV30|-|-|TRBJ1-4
TGTGCCTGGAGGGGCGTAAACCTGGAAAAACTGTTTTTT
CAWRGVNLEKLFF
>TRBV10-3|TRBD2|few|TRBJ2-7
TGTGCCATCAGTCCCGGGACTAGCGGCTACGAGCAGTACTTC
CAISPGTSGYEQYF
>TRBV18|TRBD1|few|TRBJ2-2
TGTGCCAGCTCTCCAAGGACAGGGGGCAACACCGGGGAGCTGTTTTTT
CASSPRTGGNTGELFF
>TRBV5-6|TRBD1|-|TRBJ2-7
TGTGCCAGCAGTTCCCCGGGACAGGGCTTTAACGAGCAGTACTTC
CASSSPGQGFNEQYF
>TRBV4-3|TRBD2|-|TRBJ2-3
TGCGCCAGCAGCCAATGGACTAGCGGGAGGGGCACAGATACGCAGTATTTT
CASSQWTSGRGTDTQYF
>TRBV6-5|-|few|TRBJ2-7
TGTGCCAGCAGTTACTCGGGGGCCAAATCCTACGAGCAGTACTTC
CASSYSGAKSYEQYF
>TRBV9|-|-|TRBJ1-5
TGTGCCAGCAGCGTAGATCCCGCGGCGGATCAGCCCCAGCATTTT
CASSVDPAADQPQHF
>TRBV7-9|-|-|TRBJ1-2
TGTGCCAGCAGCTTAGCGGGCGCTACTAACTATGGCTACACCTTC
CASSLAGATNYGYTF
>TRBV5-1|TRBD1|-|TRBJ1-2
TGCGCCAGCAGCTCGGGACAGGGGGCTGTTGGCTACACCTTC
CASSSGQGAVGYTF
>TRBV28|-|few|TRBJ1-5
TGTGCCAGCAGTTTAGTACATCGTCAGCCCCAGCATTTT
CASSLVHRQPQHF
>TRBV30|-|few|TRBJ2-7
TGTGCCTGGAGTCCAATCAGGGACTCCTACGAGCAGTACTTC
CAWSPIRDSYEQYF
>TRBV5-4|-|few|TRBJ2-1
TGTGCCAGCAGCTTCCTCTATCGGACAGATGGAAACAATGAGCAGTTCTTC
CASSFLYRTDGNNEQFF
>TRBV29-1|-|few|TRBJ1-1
TGCAGCGGGGTACAGGGTTCGGCTTTCTTT
CSGVQGSAFF
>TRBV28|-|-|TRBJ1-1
TGTGCCAGCAGTGAGGGACAAGGTGTTTGGGCTTTCTTT
CASSEGQGVWAFF
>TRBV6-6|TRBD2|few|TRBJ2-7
TGTGCCAGCAGTGAGAGCGGGAGTAGCGCCTACGAGCAGTACTTC
CASSESGSSAYEQYF
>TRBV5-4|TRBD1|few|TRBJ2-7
TGTGCCAGCAGCTCAGGGGGCGCAAAGGTCTACGAGCAGTACTTC
CASSSGGAKVYEQYF
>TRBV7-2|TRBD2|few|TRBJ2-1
TGTGCCAGCAGCCGGAGCGGGAGACATGAGCAGTTCTTC
CASSRSGRHEQFF
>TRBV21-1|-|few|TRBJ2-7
TGTGCCAGCAGCAAAGGGACACCCCTTACCTACGAGCAGTACTTC
CASSKGTPLTYEQYF
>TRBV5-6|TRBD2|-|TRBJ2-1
TGTGCCAGCAGTTCCGGGACTAGCGAGTTCTTC
CASSSGTSEFF
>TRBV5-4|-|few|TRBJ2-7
TGTGCCAGCAGCTCAGATTCCTACGAGCAGTACTTC
CASSSDSYEQYF
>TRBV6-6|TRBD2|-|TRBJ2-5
TGTGCCAGCAGTTACATAGCGGGAGAACAGACCCAGTACTTC
CASSYIAGEQTQYF
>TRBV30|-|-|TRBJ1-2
TGTGCGGGGGGTCGGTCTGGGGGCTACACCTTC
CAGGRSGGYTF
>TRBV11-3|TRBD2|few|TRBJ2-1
TGTGCCAGCAGCTCCCGACTAGCAGACAATGAGCAGTTCTTC
CASSSRLADNEQFF
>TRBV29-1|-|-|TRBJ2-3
TGCAGCGTTGTTATTAGCACAGATACGCAGTATTTT
CSVVISTDTQYF
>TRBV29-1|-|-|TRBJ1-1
TGCAGCGTTCATCGGGGTCAGGACACTGAAGCTTTCTTT
CSVHRGQDTEAFF
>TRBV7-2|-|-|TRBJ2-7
TGTGCCAGCAGCGCATATAGCGGTCGCCCCTACGAGCAGTACTTC
CASSAYSGRPYEQYF
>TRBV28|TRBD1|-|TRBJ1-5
TGTGCCAGCAGTCGGGACAGAAATCAGCCCCAGCATTTT
CASSRDRNQPQHF